This passage covers 20 T cell receptor beta chains from one sample sequenced in a study of naive and memory T cell subsets. Points from the study as a whole: Especially in CD8 cells, naive repertoires contained a few larger clonotypes, possibly CD45RA-re-expressing memory cells.

Antigens of these TCRs are unknown. Both TRBC1 and TRBC2 were covered by a beta constant-region primer of two equimolar oligonucleotides. Ligated cDNA was amplified by four rounds of PCR with nested alpha and beta constant-region primers and SP2. TCRdb re-analysed the UMI-ligation and nested PCR reads in MiXCR, keeping a single row per CDR3 protein. Of more than 120,000 distinct CDR3 sequences listed, more than 15% are singletons. Source material: naive CD8+ T cells from blood. The source of these receptors is a human donor in good health.

This clonotype was seen only once. V gene TRBV9 combines with J gene TRBJ2-7; D tentatively reads TRBD1 or TRBD2 (5 bases each). The V end lost 3 bases, the J end lost 0 bases, and 10 bases lay between the germline ends. CDR1 is SGDLS, CDR2 YYNGEE, per germline. There are 14 residues in the CDR3. The CDR3 DNA sequence: TGTGCCAGCAGCGAAACGGGGCTCTCCTACGAGCAGTACTTC. Protein sequence: CASSETGLSYEQYF.

This clonotype was seen a handful of times. The J gene is TRBJ2-1, the V gene TRBV6-5; 7 bases map to TRBD2. Looked up from germline, CDR1 is MNHEY and CDR2 is SVGAGI. The CDR3 spans 11 residues. V dropped 7 bases and J dropped 9; count of bases not matched to a gene: 3. CDR3 protein: CASNWGGEQFF. The CDR3 DNA sequence: TGTGCCAGCAATTGGGGGGGTGAGCAGTTCTTC.

This clonotype was counted only a few times. The chain uses TRBV28 and TRBJ1-5; possible D gene TRBD1, 5 bases. The CDR3 spans 18 residues. Trimming took off 2 bases at V and 5 bases at J, with 22 bases between the two ends. Germline V lookup: CDR1 MDHEN, CDR2 SYDVKM. CDR3 in amino acids: CASSLSLLRDPIYQPQHF. The CDR3 nucleotides read TGTGCCAGCAGTTTAAGCCTACTCCGGGACCCGATATATCAGCCCCAGCATTTT. The whole variable domain, remainder taken from reference TRBV28 and TRBJ1-5, is DVKVTQSSRYLVKRTGEKVFLECVQDMDHENMFWYRQDPGLGLRLIYFSYDVKMKEKGDIPEGYSVSREKKERFSLILESASTNQTSMYLCASSLSLLRDPIYQPQHFGDGTRLSIL.

The chain joins TRBV6-6 to TRBJ2-7, with D possibly TRBD1 on 5 matching bases. V lost 0 bases to trimming and J lost 7 bases, with 13 bases between them. Germline V gene data show CDR1 as MNHNY and CDR2 as SVGAGI (reference sequence). The CDR3 covers 14 residues. The CDR3 reads CASSYSAPGWEQYF. CDR3 bases: TGTGCCAGCAGTTACTCGGCGCCAGGGTGGGAGCAGTACTTC.

This clonotype was seen more than once but under ten times. The rearrangement links TRBV7-9 to TRBJ2-4, with D perhaps matching TRBD1 (6 bases). Germline V gene lookup returns CDR1 SEHNR and CDR2 FQNEAQ (reference sequence). This CDR3 is built from 15 residues. Between the trimmed V and J ends, which lost 5 bases and 8 bases, there was a span of 19 bases. This CDR3 reads CASSPPDRWVDIQYF. The CDR3 nucleotides read TGTGCCAGCAGCCCCCCTGACAGGTGGGTGGACATTCAGTACTTC.

This clonotype was picked up one time. The chain carries TRBV5-4 and TRBJ2-3; TRBD2 agrees at 9 bases. V was clipped by 2 bases and J by 0 bases; unmatched bases: 1. The germline V gene encodes CDR1 SGHNT and CDR2 YYREEE (reference sequence). The CDR3 is made up of 15 amino acids. CDR3 DNA sequence: TGTGCCAGCAGCTTTAGCGGGAGTAGCACAGATACGCAGTATTTT. It specifies CASSFSGSSTDTQYF.

In this sample, this clonotype turned up a few times. The V call is TRBV6-2 or TRBV6-3, the J call TRBJ2-7; 7 nucleotides match TRBD2. Losses at the gene ends were 0 bases for V and 7 bases for J; bases not matched to a gene: 6. The CDR3 totals 14 residues. CDR1 and CDR2 (germline): MNHEY, SVGEGT. The CDR3 DNA reads TGTGCCAGCAGTTACTCGGGGAGGGCCAGAGAGCAGTACTTC. Translated, it gives CASSYSGRAREQYF.

A few counts support this clonotype. This sequence joins TRBV28 and TRBJ2-7; D is perhaps TRBD2 (5 bases). The V gene's germline CDR1 is MDHEN and CDR2 SYDVKM. Trimming cost V 6 bases and J 5 bases, with 14 bases left between them. CDR3 length: 13 residues. The CDR3 protein is CASSQGGGNEQYF. Here the CDR3 DNA reads TGTGCCAGCAGCCAAGGAGGAGGCAACGAGCAGTACTTC.

This clonotype was recorded a few times. V is TRBV10-3 and J is TRBJ2-7; D is possibly TRBD2 (5 bases). The V gene's germline CDR1 is ENHRY and CDR2 SYGVKD. The CDR3 runs to 12 residues. V was shortened by 6 bases and J by 4 bases, with 10 bases between the two germline ends. The CDR3 DNA is TGTGCCATCAGCCCCGGGGATTACGAGCAGTACTTC. Protein product: CAISPGDYEQYF.

This chain uses TRBV7-6 with TRBJ2-3; the match to TRBD2 covers 9 bases. The CDR3 totals 18 residues. In germline, CDR1 is SGHVS, CDR2 FNYEAQ. With V trimmed by 5 bases and J by 0 bases, 12 bases remained unmatched. The CDR3 DNA reads as TGTGCCAGCAGCAGAGCGGGAGGACATGAGACTAGCACAGATACGCAGTATTTT. This gives the protein CASSRAGGHETSTDTQYF.

This chain links TRBV7-3 with TRBJ2-7; unclear D gene. Trimming shortened V by 8 bases and J by 3 bases, and 14 bases separated the two germline ends. This CDR3 spans 13 amino acids. CDR1 and CDR2 from the germline V gene are SGHTA and FQGTGA. In DNA, the CDR3 is TGTGCCAGCTCCTTCCGCCCATTCTACGAGCAGTACTTC. Translated: CASSFRPFYEQYF.

V and J are TRBV21-1 and TRBJ2-1; TRBD2 is the table's D call and was not checked against the DNA. TRBV21-1 corresponds to a pseudogene. CDR3 length: 16 amino acids. The CDR3 reads CASSKVRREGYNEQFF. For the CDR3, the DNA is TGTGCCAGCAGCAAAGTTCGGCGGGAGGGATACAATGAGCAGTTCTTC.

The chain combines TRBV18 with TRBJ2-1, with 10 bases identical to TRBD2. This CDR3 is 19 amino acids long. The V segment lost 2 bases and the J segment 7 bases; nucleotides outside the gene matches: 17. In germline, CDR1 is KGHSH, CDR2 LQKENI. CDR3 amino acids: CASSPTASGSRRPFNEQFF. In DNA, the CDR3 is TGTGCCAGCTCACCAACGGCTAGCGGGAGCCGTCGGCCTTTTAATGAGCAGTTCTTC.

The CDR3 loop reads CASRPISPEAFF. CDR3 DNA: TGTGCCAGTAGGCCCATCTCTCCTGAAGCTTTCTTT. The rearrangement uses TRBV7-9 and TRBJ1-1; D not resolved. Germline-derived CDR1 and CDR2 are SEHNR and FQNEAQ (reference sequence). Trimming pared 9 bases from V and 6 bases from J, leaving 14 bases between. The CDR3 runs to 12 residues. Supplemented by reference TRBV7-9 and TRBJ1-1, the full variable domain reads DTGVSQNPRHKITKRGQNVTFRCDPISEHNRLYWYRQTLGQGPEFLTYFQNEAQLEKSRLLSDRFSAERPKGSFSTLEIQRTEQGDSAMYLCASRPISPEAFFGQGTRLTVV.

This chain joins TRBV7-8 and TRBJ1-1, with no clear D. V was pared by 5 bases and J by 0 bases, with 10 bases between. Germline CDR1 SGHVS, CDR2 FQNEAQ. The CDR3 covers 14 residues. The CDR3 bases are TGTGCCAGCAGCAAGACCGCGATGAACACTGAAGCTTTCTTT. Encoded protein: CASSKTAMNTEAFF. The full variable domain, completed using reference TRBV7-8 and TRBJ1-1, is GAGVSQSPRYKVAKRGQDVALRCDPISGHVSLFWYQQALGQGPEFLTYFQNEAQLDKSGLPSDRFFAERPEGSVSTLKIQRTQQEDSAVYLCASSKTAMNTEAFFGQGTRLTVV.

This clonotype was found a few times. The rearrangement joins TRBV3-1 to TRBJ2-4; 14 bases line up with TRBD2. CDR3 length: 18 amino acids. Losses at the gene ends were 4 bases for V and 1 base for J; bases not matched to a gene: 6. Germline-derived CDR1 and CDR2 are LGHDT and YNNKEL (reference sequence). CDR3 residues: CASSPRLAGGPAKNIQYF. The DNA for the CDR3 is TGTGCCAGCAGCCCGAGACTAGCGGGAGGGCCGGCCAAAAACATTCAGTACTTC.

Here the CDR3 reads CASSDQDPVLNYGYTF. The CDR3 DNA reads as TGTGCCAGCAGCGACCAGGATCCAGTTCTTAACTATGGCTACACCTTC. The rearrangement joins TRBV9 to TRBJ1-2, with D uncertain. The germline gives CDR1 SGDLS, CDR2 YYNGEE. CDR3 length: 16 amino acids. V lost 3 bases to trimming and J lost 1 base, with 16 bases between them. The full variable domain, in which reference TRBV9 and TRBJ1-2 provide the parts outside the CDR3, is DSGVTQTPKHLITATGQRVTLRCSPRSGDLSVYWYQQSLDQGLQFLIQYYNGEERAKGNILERFSAQQFPDLHSELNLSSLELGDSALYFCASSDQDPVLNYGYTFGSGTRLTVV.

This clonotype was observed a handful of times. The chain couples TRBV4-1 to TRBJ1-5; D gene unclear. There are 14 residues in the CDR3. Trimming removed 1 base at V and 5 bases at J, with 9 bases between. Germline CDR1 and CDR2: MGHRA and YSYEKL. As DNA, the CDR3 is TGCGCCAGCAGCCAAGGGACGGGTGATCAGCCCCAGCATTTT. This sequence encodes CASSQGTGDQPQHF.

The genes are TRBV7-2 and TRBJ2-7, with 12 bases identical to TRBD2. The CDR3 loop spans 18 amino acids. CDR1 is SGHTA, CDR2 FQGNSA, per germline. The J segment lost 3 bases and the V segment lost 6 bases, leaving 15 bases of the junction unmatched. Here the CDR3 reads CASSPAGGTSGRIYEQYF. Written as DNA, the CDR3 is TGTGCCAGCAGTCCCGCGGGGGGAACTAGCGGGAGGATCTACGAGCAGTACTTC.

This rearrangement joins TRBV15 to TRBJ2-1; 8 bases align to TRBD2. This CDR3 comprises 15 residues. Germline CDR1 LNHNV, CDR2 YYDKDF (reference sequence). Losses at the gene ends were 4 bases for V and 7 bases for J; bases not matched to a gene: 9. In DNA, the CDR3 is TGTGCCACCAGCATGACTAGCGAGGAGTTAAATGAGCAGTTCTTC. As protein: CATSMTSEELNEQFF.